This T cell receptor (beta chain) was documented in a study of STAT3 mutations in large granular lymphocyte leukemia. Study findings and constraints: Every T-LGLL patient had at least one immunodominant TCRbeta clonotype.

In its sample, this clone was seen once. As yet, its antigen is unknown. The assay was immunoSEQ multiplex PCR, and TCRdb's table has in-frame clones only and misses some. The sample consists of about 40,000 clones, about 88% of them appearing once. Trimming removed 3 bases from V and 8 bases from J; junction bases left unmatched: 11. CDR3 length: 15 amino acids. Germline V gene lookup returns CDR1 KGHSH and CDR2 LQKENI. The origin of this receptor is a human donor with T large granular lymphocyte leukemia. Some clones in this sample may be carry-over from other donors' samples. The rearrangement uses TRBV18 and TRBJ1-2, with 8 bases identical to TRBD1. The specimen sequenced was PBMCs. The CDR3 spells CASSPALGQAPGYTF. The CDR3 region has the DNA TGTGCCAGCTCACCCGCGCTGGGACAGGCCCCGGGCTACACCTTC.